A selection of T cell receptor beta chains follows, all from one sample in a study of shared clonotypes between healthy human individuals. Using immunoSEQ multiplex PCR, the repertoire was profiled, and TCRdb retains in-frame clones only, with some absent. The sample records approximately 650,000 clones, around 95% being singletons. The material sequenced was naive CD8+ T cells sorted from blood. Receptor source: a woman aged 25 to 39 in good health. CDR3s include the opening cysteine and the closing phenylalanine or tryptophan. Fields, in order: V gene, J gene, clone size, D gene, CDR3 DNA, CDR3 protein. D genes are given only for firm matches. Clone size is shown for a subset of rows, as once, few, many or a class of expanded clone.

>TRBV5-1|TRBJ2-1|-|-
TGCGCCAGCAGCTTGAGGACAGAAATAATCCTTTACAATGAGCAGTTCTTC
CASSLRTEIILYNEQFF
>TRBV6-6|TRBJ2-7|once|-
TGTGCCAGCAGTTACTCGACCGGTGGGTACGAGCAGTACTTC
CASSYSTGGYEQYF
>TRBV29-1|TRBJ2-2|-|-
TGCAGCGTTGGTGAGGGCCAGGGCACCGGGGAGCTGTTTTTT
CSVGEGQGTGELFF
>TRBV27|TRBJ2-5|-|-
TGTGCCAGCCTCCAGACGGGATACTTC
CASLQTGYF
>TRBV7-9|TRBJ1-2|-|TRBD1
TGTGCCAGCAGCTTAGCCCTCATTTACGGGACAGGGGATGGCTACACCTTC
CASSLALIYGTGDGYTF
>TRBV4-2|TRBJ2-7|-|TRBD2
TGTGCCAGCAGCCAGGCGGGAGGTCCAGGAGAGCAGTACTTC
CASSQAGGPGEQYF
>TRBV21-1|TRBJ2-4|-|-
TGTGCCAGCAGCATACGACTCGAAAAAAACATTCAGTACTTC
CASSIRLEKNIQYF
>TRBV28|TRBJ2-3|-|TRBD1
TGTGCCAGCAGTTCCGGACAGGCGGATACGCAGTATTTT
CASSSGQADTQYF
>TRBV5-4|TRBJ2-1|-|-
TGTGCCAGCAGCTTGTCCCTAGGGAACAATGAGCAGTTCTTC
CASSLSLGNNEQFF
>TRBV7-9|TRBJ2-3|-|TRBD2
TGTGCCAGCAGCTTCCTTTTGACTAGCGGGAGTGTTGCAGATACGCAGTATTTT
CASSFLLTSGSVADTQYF
>TRBV9|TRBJ2-7|-|-
TGTGCCAGCAGCGTAGGGGGCGGGAAAACCTACGAGCAGTACTTC
CASSVGGGKTYEQYF
>TRBV4-1|TRBJ1-5|-|TRBD1
TGCGCCAGCAGCGACAGGGGCAATCAGCCCCAGCATTTT
CASSDRGNQPQHF
>TRBV13|TRBJ1-3|-|-
TGTGCCAGCAGCTTAAGTTTACATGGCAGGGAGGGTTCAATCTCTGGAAACACCATATATTTT
CASSLSLHGREGSISGNTIYF
>TRBV9|TRBJ2-1|few|-
TGTGCCAGCAGCGTAGTTCCCCGCGACTCCTACAATGAGCAGTTCTTC
CASSVVPRDSYNEQFF
>TRBV7-9|TRBJ2-5|-|-
TGTGCCAGCAGCTCCCCGGGCTCGCAAGAGACCCAGTACTTC
CASSSPGSQETQYF
>TRBV7-8|TRBJ2-1|-|-
TGTGCCAGCAGCTTATTTCAGGCGGGGCCCTACAATGAGCAGTTCTTC
CASSLFQAGPYNEQFF
>TRBV7-2|TRBJ2-7|-|-
TGTGCCAGCAGCTTAGGGCTACCGGTCGAGCAGTACTTC
CASSLGLPVEQYF